This passage covers 20 T cell receptor beta chains from one sample sequenced in a study of blood T cell repertoires in COVID-19 (dated by TCRdb to 2020 to 2022). The library was made by the immunoSEQ multiplex PCR assay. In its TCRdb copy, this immuneACCESS table keeps in-frame sequences only and misses some clones. Where compared with another copy, unresolved V genes explain less than half of these, and the others have no known cause. The sample table contains tens of thousands of clones; only one count was recorded for 80% to 90% of them. The ten largest account for around 9.1% of the sample. What was sequenced was peripheral blood. These TCRs come from an older man with active COVID-19.

The rearrangement uses TRBV9 and TRBJ2-1; no clear D. The V end was cut by 0 bases, the J end by 7 bases, with 14 bases between. This CDR3 is built from 15 residues. Germline CDR1 is SGDLS and CDR2 is YYNGEE. As DNA, the CDR3 is TGTGCCAGCAGCGTAGGAGAGGTTTTTGGGAATGAGCAGTTCTTC. Translating it yields CASSVGEVFGNEQFF. Drawing the rest from reference TRBV9 and TRBJ2-1, the complete variable domain is DSGVTQTPKHLITATGQRVTLRCSPRSGDLSVYWYQQSLDQGLQFLIQYYNGEERAKGNILERFSAQQFPDLHSELNLSSLELGDSALYFCASSVGEVFGNEQFFGPGTRLTVL.

The chain has TRBV10-1 and TRBJ1-3; no firm D call. CDR1 and CDR2 (germline): WNHNN, SYGVQD (reference sequence). The CDR3 has 15 amino acids. Trimming shortened V by 6 bases and J by 4 bases, and 16 bases separated the two germline ends. CDR3 DNA: TGCGCCAGCAGCGAGGCTTTGGGCCCGGGAAACACCATATATTTT. As protein: CASSEALGPGNTIYF.

This chain joins TRBV12-3 or TRBV12-4 and TRBJ1-5; possibly TRBD1 for D (5 bases). Trimming removed 7 bases at V and 7 bases at J, with 14 bases between. The CDR3 loop spans 13 amino acids. DNA of the CDR3: TGTGCCAGCATCCCGGGACGGGGGCAGCCCCAGCATTTT. It translates to CASIPGRGQPQHF.

This rearrangement joins TRBV30 to TRBJ2-5; perhaps TRBD1 as D (5 bases). The CDR3 extends over 12 amino acids. V lost 5 bases to trimming and J lost 1 base, with 8 bases between them. Germline-derived CDR1 and CDR2 are GTSNPN and SVGIG (reference sequence). The CDR3 spells CAWAGLQETQYF. The CDR3 nucleotides read TGTGCCTGGGCAGGGCTCCAAGAGACCCAGTACTTC.

The rearrangement uses TRBV6-2 or TRBV6-3 and TRBJ1-1; D may be TRBD1 (6 bases). Germline CDR1 is MNHEY and CDR2 is SVGEGT. The length of the CDR3 is 13 residues. V lost 5 bases and J lost 1, with 8 bases in between. The CDR3 region has the DNA TGTGCCAGCAGTCTGGGACAGAACACTGAAGCTTTCTTT. It is translated as CASSLGQNTEAFF.

This clone came up a few times. This rearrangement joins TRBV9 to TRBJ2-7; 8 nucleotides match TRBD2. Germline V lookup: CDR1 SGDLS, CDR2 YYNGEE. The CDR3 contains 17 residues. Trimming took 4 bases from V and 2 from J; bases not matched to a gene: 14. CDR3 protein: CASSPLTGVAGTYEQYF. In DNA, the CDR3 is TGTGCCAGCAGCCCCCTCACTGGGGTAGCGGGAACCTACGAGCAGTACTTC.

In DNA form, the CDR3 reads TGTGCCAGCAGTCACGGACTAGCGGGATGGGGGCAGTACTTC. It translates to CASSHGLAGWGQYF. This chain uses TRBV6-6 with TRBJ2-7; TRBD2 agrees at 12 bases. Germline V gives CDR1 MNHNY, CDR2 SVGAGI (reference sequence). Trimming at V came to 5 bases and at J to 9 bases, leaving 8 bases not matched to a gene. This CDR3 region has 14 residues.

The V and J genes are TRBV27 and TRBJ2-1; 7 nucleotides line up with TRBD2. In germline, CDR1 is MNHEY, CDR2 SMNVEV (reference sequence). With V trimmed by 0 bases and J by 0 bases, 2 bases remained unmatched. The CDR3 extends over 16 amino acids. The CDR3 DNA reads TGTGCCAGCAGTTTATCGGGAGGGAACTCCTACAATGAGCAGTTCTTC. Translating gives CASSLSGGNSYNEQFF.

The V and J genes are TRBV20-1 and TRBJ2-2, with 9 bases aligning to TRBD2. This CDR3 region has 13 residues. Trimming removed 3 bases from V and 6 bases from J; junction bases left unmatched: 2. CDR1 is DFQATT, CDR2 SNEGSKA, per germline (reference sequence). The CDR3 protein is CSASSGRPGELFF. CDR3 DNA: TGCAGTGCTAGTAGCGGGAGACCCGGGGAGCTGTTTTTT.

J is TRBJ2-1 and V is TRBV7-6, with 8 bases fitting TRBD2. J was trimmed by 8 bases and V by 5 bases; bases with no gene match: 17. Germline CDR1 and CDR2: SGHVS and FNYEAQ. This CDR3 spans 17 amino acids. This CDR3 reads CASSLSGLAGVTDEQFF. The DNA of the CDR3 is TGTGCCAGCAGCCTTTCTGGACTAGCCGGAGTGACCGATGAGCAGTTCTTC.

This chain uses TRBV6-1 with TRBJ1-5; weak D call: TRBD1 (5 bases). V lost 2 bases and J lost 5, with 13 bases in between. This CDR3 is 15 amino acids long. Looked up from germline, CDR1 is MNHNS and CDR2 is SASEGT. CDR3 in DNA: TGTGCCAGCAGTGAATCGGGGGGTTGGTATCAGCCCCAGCATTTT. It translates to CASSESGGWYQPQHF.

V is TRBV6-2 or TRBV6-3 and J is TRBJ2-3; TRBD2 matches at 14 bases. The CDR3 consists of 14 residues. J lost 10 bases, V lost 5 bases, and 5 bases had no gene match. Germline lookup yields CDR1 MNHEY and CDR2 SVGEGT. CDR3: CASSRGLAGEAQYF. As DNA, the CDR3 is TGTGCCAGCAGTCGGGGACTAGCGGGAGAGGCGCAGTATTTT.

This clone was seen once. This chain joins TRBV3-1 (or the pseudogene TRBV3-2) and TRBJ1-2; D remains unclear. This CDR3 is built from 12 residues. Germline CDR1 reads LGHDT; CDR2 reads YNNKEL (reference sequence). Trimming cost V 1 base and J 9 bases, with 9 bases left between them. CDR3 sequence (DNA): TGTGCCAGCAGCCAAGCGTCGGTCCGCTACACCTTC. Translation gives CASSQASVRYTF.

This chain links TRBV28 with TRBJ1-2; no definite D call. V was trimmed by 2 bases and J by 8 bases, leaving 12 bases between them. This CDR3 is built from 13 residues. CDR1 is MDHEN, CDR2 SYDVKM, per germline. The DNA of the CDR3 is TGTGCCAGCAGTTTAGCATCCCTGGGCGGCTACACCTTC. Protein sequence: CASSLASLGGYTF.

The CDR3 spells CASSQVLAYSYEQYF. CDR3 coding DNA: TGTGCCAGCAGCCAAGTACTAGCCTACTCCTACGAGCAGTACTTC. The chain employs TRBV3-1 (or the pseudogene TRBV3-2) and TRBJ2-7; a weak D match, TRBD2 (6 bases). Germline values: CDR1 LGHDT, CDR2 YNNKEL (reference sequence). Trimming left V 1 base short and J 0 bases short, with 10 bases between. The CDR3 is 15 residues long.

In nucleotides, the CDR3 is TGTGCCAGCAGCTTAGGGGTCGGGAGAGAACCCGGGGAGCTGTTTTTT. Translated: CASSLGVGREPGELFF. The chain uses TRBV7-2 and TRBJ2-2, with D possibly TRBD2 on 6 matching bases. The CDR3 spans 16 residues. Deletions cut 1 base from V and 6 bases from J, with 15 bases between. From germline, CDR1 is SGHTA and CDR2 FQGNSA.

This clone was seen a handful of times. Here the CDR3 DNA reads TGTGCCAGCACAAAAGCGACAGGGGGTTTCTACGAGCAGTACTTC. Protein product: CASTKATGGFYEQYF. This chain connects TRBV7-9 to TRBJ2-7; 9 nucleotides align to TRBD1. Germline CDR1 reads SEHNR; CDR2 reads FQNEAQ (reference sequence). V trimming: 7 bases; J trimming: 3 bases; junction bases outside the gene matches: 10. This CDR3 is 15 amino acids long.

This chain links TRBV19 with TRBJ2-1, with 8 bases matching TRBD2. This CDR3 contains 14 residues. V was pared by 8 bases and J by 4 bases, with 7 bases of the junction left unmatched. Germline lookup yields CDR1 LNHDA and CDR2 SQIVND (reference sequence). The CDR3 bases are TGTGCCAGTCGACGGGAGGGCTCGTACAATGAGCAGTTCTTC. This encodes CASRREGSYNEQFF.

CDR3 residues: CASSLDGGKAFF. CDR3 DNA sequence: TGTGCCAGCAGCTTGGATGGGGGGAAAGCTTTCTTT. The rearrangement uses TRBV7-2 and TRBJ1-1; TRBD1 is a possible D gene (5 bases). CDR1 and CDR2 (germline): SGHTA, FQGNSA. CDR3 size: 12 residues. Trimming removed 3 bases at V and 9 bases at J, with 11 bases between.

This clone was recorded once. The V and J genes are TRBV18 and TRBJ2-2; D ambiguous. The CDR3 covers 13 residues. The V end lost 9 bases, the J end lost 6 bases, and 14 bases lay between the germline ends. CDR1 and CDR2 (germline): KGHSH, LQKENI. The CDR3 sequence: CASPNRQAGELFF. CDR3 coding DNA: TGTGCCAGTCCTAACCGCCAGGCCGGGGAGCTGTTTTTT.